The rows below give T cell receptor beta chains drawn from one sample of a study of T cell repertoires in cytomegalovirus infection. These receptors lack a known antigen. MiXCR, run by TCRdb on the reads, gives a single entry per CDR3 protein. The repertoire has roughly 920,000 distinct CDR3 sequences, roughly 30% of them found once; the top ten carry around an eighth. This sample comprised cultured CD8+ T cells from PBMCs, obtained from culture after CMV antigen stimulation. The receptors stem from a human donor in good health (CMV status not recorded). Some clones in this sample may be carry-over from other donors' samples. Each CDR3 is given with its conserved first and last residue. A D gene is named only where the DNA matches it firmly. Only some rows state a clone size, as once, few, many or a class for expanded clones.

len,d_gene,v_gene,abundance,j_gene,CDR3nt,CDR3aa
14,NA,TRBV7-9,NA,TRBJ1-2,TGTGCCAGCAGCTTAGCGGCCAGTGTCTATGGCTACACCTTC,CASSLAASVYGYTF
13,NA,TRBV7-9,NA,TRBJ1-1,TGTGCCAGCAGCCACGGACAGCAGCCTGAAGCTTTCTTT,CASSHGQQPEAFF
17,NA,TRBV12-3/TRBV12-4,NA,TRBJ2-5,TGTGCCAGCAGTTTAGGGAGGGGCTGGGGTGGAGAAGAGACCCAGTACTTC,CASSLGRGWGGEETQYF
18,TRBD1,TRBV12-3/TRBV12-4,NA,TRBJ1-5,TGTGCCAGCAGTTTCCTCTTCCCGGGACAGGGGGCCGGACAGCCCCAGCATTTT,CASSFLFPGQGAGQPQHF
15,TRBD1,TRBV27,many,TRBJ2-2,TGTGCCAGCAGACGCCAGGGGGCGAACACCGGGGAGCTGTTTTTT,CASRRQGANTGELFF
18,NA,TRBV6-1,NA,TRBJ1-5,TGTGCCAACAGTGAAGAGAGGGGGGGGCAATATAGCAATCAGCCCCAGCATTTT,CANSEERGGQYSNQPQHF
16,NA,TRBV6-5,NA,TRBJ1-4,TGTGCCAGCAGTTACAAGCCCAGTGCAACTAATGAAAAACTGTTTTTT,CASSYKPSATNEKLFF
15,TRBD2,TRBV19,NA,TRBJ2-1,TGTGCCAGTAGGGTAGCGGGGGGGTGGTACAATGAGCAGTTCTTC,CASRVAGGWYNEQFF
16,TRBD2,TRBV7-2,few,TRBJ2-1,TGTGCCAGCACCCCGGGGAGCGGGGGCCTCTACAATGAGCAGTTCTTC,CASTPGSGGLYNEQFF
15,TRBD2,TRBV20-1,NA,TRBJ2-5,TGCAGTGCTATGGAAGGGACTAGCGTCGGGGAGACCCAGTACTTC,CSAMEGTSVGETQYF
17,NA,TRBV7-9,NA,TRBJ2-3,TGTGCCAGCAGTTGGGAACCGGACCGAACTAGCACAGATACGCAGTATTTT,CASSWEPDRTSTDTQYF
14,NA,TRBV5-6,NA,TRBJ2-4,TGTGCCAGCAGCTTGGGAGGGTTAAAAAACATTCAGTACTTC,CASSLGGLKNIQYF
15,TRBD2,TRBV20-1,few,TRBJ2-7,TGCAGTGCTAGAGATCTGTATGGACTAGGTTACGAGCAGTACTTC,CSARDLYGLGYEQYF
14,TRBD1,TRBV10-2,NA,TRBJ1-5,TGCGCCAGCAGCCTGACAGGGTCCAGCCAGCCCCAGCATTTT,CASSLTGSSQPQHF
14,NA,TRBV6-5,few,TRBJ2-1,TGTGCCAGCAGTTACTCTAGGACAGCGACTGAGCAGTTCTTC,CASSYSRTATEQFF
14,TRBD1,TRBV5-1,NA,TRBJ2-7,TGCGCCAGCAGCCCCGGACAGGGCATCTACGAGCAGTACTTC,CASSPGQGIYEQYF